This T cell receptor beta chain was documented in a study of blood T cell repertoires in COVID-19. Looking at the study overall: Acute-phase and convalescent COVID-19 samples originated in the United States, Italy and Spain.

Produced via immunoSEQ multiplex PCR; TCRdb's table is partial and in-frame only. The table lists 180,000 or so clones, 76% of them singletons. Looked up from germline, CDR1 is SNHLY and CDR2 is FYNNEI. Losses at the gene ends were 6 bases for V and 5 bases for J; bases not matched to a gene: 8. This CDR3 spans 14 amino acids. V is TRBV2 and J is TRBJ2-7, with 9 nucleotides matching TRBD2. The receptor was isolated from a woman aged 45-65 years with active or convalescent COVID-19. Material for sequencing was peripheral blood. In nucleotides, the CDR3 is TGTGCCAGCAGACCGGGACTAGCACTCAACGAGCAGTACTTC. This translates into CASRPGLALNEQYF.